This T cell receptor beta chain was sequenced during a study of shared clonotypes between healthy human individuals. Across the study: The people who gave samples were a couple of women and three men aged 18 to 49. Notes on the study in general: Several donors held approximately 4.6% of naive CD4 clonotypes in common. How much donors shared clonotypes was expected to be affected by sequencing depth. Researchers sampled blood only, noting tissue repertoires likely differ.

In the naive CD8 group, cells lacked CD45RO and were positively selected for CCR7, so terminally differentiated effector memory CD45RA+ cells were left out. On this clone itself: The target antigen is unknown.

The protocol was immunoSEQ multiplex PCR, while the TCRdb copy is restricted to in-frame clones and leaves out a portion. This table holds roughly 1,800,000 clones, about 95% found once. Sequenced material: naive CD8+ T cells sorted from blood. The clonotype originates from a man younger than 30 in good health.

The CDR3, as DNA: TGTGCCAACTGGGGAGAGGATGGAAACACCATATATTTT. Its protein product is CANWGEDGNTIYF. V gene TRBV7-9 combines with J gene TRBJ1-3; D gene uncertain. V lost 10 bases to trimming and J lost 3 bases, with 13 bases between them. Looked up from germline, CDR1 is SEHNR and CDR2 is FQNEAQ (reference sequence). The CDR3 extends over 13 amino acids.